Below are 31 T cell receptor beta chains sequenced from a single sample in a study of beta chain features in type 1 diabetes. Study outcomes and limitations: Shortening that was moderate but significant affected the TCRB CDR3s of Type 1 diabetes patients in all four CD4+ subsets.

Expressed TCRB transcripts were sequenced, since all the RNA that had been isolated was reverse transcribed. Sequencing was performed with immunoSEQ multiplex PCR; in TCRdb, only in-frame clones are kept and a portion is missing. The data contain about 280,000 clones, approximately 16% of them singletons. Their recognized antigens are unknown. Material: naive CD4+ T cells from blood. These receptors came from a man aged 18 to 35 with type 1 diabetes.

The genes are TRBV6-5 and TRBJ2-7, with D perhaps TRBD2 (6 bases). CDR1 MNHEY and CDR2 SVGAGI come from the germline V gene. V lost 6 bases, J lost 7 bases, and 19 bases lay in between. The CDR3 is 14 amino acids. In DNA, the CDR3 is TGTGCCAGCAGCAAACTCCCTCTAGGAGGGGAGCAGTACTTC. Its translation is CASSKLPLGGEQYF.

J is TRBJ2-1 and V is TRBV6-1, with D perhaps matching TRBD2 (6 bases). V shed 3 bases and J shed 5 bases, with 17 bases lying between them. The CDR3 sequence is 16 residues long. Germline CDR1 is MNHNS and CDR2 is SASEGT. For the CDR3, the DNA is TGTGCCAGCAGTGATTGGCGTGCGGGGCGGGACAATGAGCAGTTCTTC. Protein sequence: CASSDWRAGRDNEQFF.

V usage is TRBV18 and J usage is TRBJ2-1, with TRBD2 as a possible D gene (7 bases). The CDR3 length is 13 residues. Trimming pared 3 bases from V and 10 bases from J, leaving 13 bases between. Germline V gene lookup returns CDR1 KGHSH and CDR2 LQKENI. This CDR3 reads CASSPPGGPEQFF. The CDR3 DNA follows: TGTGCCAGCTCACCGCCCGGGGGGCCCGAGCAGTTCTTC.

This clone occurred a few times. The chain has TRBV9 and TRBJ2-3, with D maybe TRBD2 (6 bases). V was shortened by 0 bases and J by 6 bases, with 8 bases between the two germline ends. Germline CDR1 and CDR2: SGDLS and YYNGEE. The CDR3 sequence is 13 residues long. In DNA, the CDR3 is TGTGCCAGCAGCGTAGCGGGAGTGGATACGCAGTATTTT. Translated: CASSVAGVDTQYF. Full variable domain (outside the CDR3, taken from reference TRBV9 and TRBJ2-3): DSGVTQTPKHLITATGQRVTLRCSPRSGDLSVYWYQQSLDQGLQFLIQYYNGEERAKGNILERFSAQQFPDLHSELNLSSLELGDSALYFCASSVAGVDTQYFGPGTRLTVL.

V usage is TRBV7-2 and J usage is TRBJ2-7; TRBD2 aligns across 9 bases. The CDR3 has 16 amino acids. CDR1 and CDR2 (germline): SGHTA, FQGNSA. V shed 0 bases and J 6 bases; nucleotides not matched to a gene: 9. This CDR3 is CASSLALAGGLGEQYF. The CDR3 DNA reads TGTGCCAGCAGCTTAGCGCTGGCGGGAGGGCTCGGCGAGCAGTACTTC.

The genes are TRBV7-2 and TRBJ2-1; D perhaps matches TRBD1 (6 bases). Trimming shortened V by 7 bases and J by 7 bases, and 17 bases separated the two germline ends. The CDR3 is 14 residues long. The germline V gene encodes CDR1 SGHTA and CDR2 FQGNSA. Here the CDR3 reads CASTAQGRLNEQFF. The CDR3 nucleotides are TGTGCCAGCACCGCCCAGGGGCGGTTGAATGAGCAGTTCTTC. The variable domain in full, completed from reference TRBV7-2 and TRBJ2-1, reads GAGVSQSPSNKVTEKGKDVELRCDPISGHTALYWYRQSLGQGLEFLIYFQGNSAPDKSGLPSDRFSAERTGGSVSTLTIQRTQQEDSAVYLCASTAQGRLNEQFFGPGTRLTVL.

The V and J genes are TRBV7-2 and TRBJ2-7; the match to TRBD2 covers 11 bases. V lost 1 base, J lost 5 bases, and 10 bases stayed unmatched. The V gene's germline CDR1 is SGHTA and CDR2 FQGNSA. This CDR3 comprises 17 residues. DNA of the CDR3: TGTGCCAGCAGCTTAGGTGGCGCTAGCGGGAGGTCTAACGAGCAGTACTTC. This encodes CASSLGGASGRSNEQYF.

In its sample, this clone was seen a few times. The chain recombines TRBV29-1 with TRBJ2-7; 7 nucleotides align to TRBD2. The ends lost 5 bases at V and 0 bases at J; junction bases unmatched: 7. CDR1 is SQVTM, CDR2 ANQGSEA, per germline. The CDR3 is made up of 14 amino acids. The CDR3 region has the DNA TGCAGCGTTTTCGGGGGGAAGAGCTCCTACGAGCAGTACTTC. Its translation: CSVFGGKSSYEQYF.

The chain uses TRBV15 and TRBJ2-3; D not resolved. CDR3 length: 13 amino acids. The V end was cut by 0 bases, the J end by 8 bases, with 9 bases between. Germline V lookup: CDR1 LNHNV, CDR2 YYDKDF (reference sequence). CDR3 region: CATSRDMAPTQYF. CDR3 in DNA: TGTGCCACCAGCAGAGATATGGCCCCTACGCAGTATTTT.

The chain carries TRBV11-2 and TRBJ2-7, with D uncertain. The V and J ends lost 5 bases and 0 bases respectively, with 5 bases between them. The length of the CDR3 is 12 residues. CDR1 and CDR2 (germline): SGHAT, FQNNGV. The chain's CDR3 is CASSPSSYEQYF. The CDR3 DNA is TGTGCCAGCAGCCCCTCCTCCTACGAGCAGTACTTC.

Here the CDR3 DNA reads TGCGCCAGCAGCCAAATACTGACGGGAGGTTTTCAGTACTTC. It translates to CASSQILTGGFQYF. The V and J genes are TRBV4-1 and TRBJ2-4, with 7 bases that match TRBD2. This CDR3 region has 14 residues. Germline CDR1 is MGHRA and CDR2 is YSYEKL. The trim removed 2 bases at V and 11 bases at J, leaving 9 bases unmatched.

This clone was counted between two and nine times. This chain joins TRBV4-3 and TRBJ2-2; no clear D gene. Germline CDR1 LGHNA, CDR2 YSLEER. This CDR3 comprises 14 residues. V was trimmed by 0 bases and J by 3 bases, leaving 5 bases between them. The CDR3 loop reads CASSQDSYTGELFF. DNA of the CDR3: TGCGCCAGCAGCCAAGACAGTTACACCGGGGAGCTGTTTTTT.

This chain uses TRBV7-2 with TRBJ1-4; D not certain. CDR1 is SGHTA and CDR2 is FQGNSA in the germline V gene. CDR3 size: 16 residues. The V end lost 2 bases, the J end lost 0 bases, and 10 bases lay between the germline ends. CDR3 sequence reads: CASSLWASPTNEKLFF. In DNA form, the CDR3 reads TGTGCCAGCAGCTTATGGGCCAGCCCAACTAATGAAAAACTGTTTTTT.

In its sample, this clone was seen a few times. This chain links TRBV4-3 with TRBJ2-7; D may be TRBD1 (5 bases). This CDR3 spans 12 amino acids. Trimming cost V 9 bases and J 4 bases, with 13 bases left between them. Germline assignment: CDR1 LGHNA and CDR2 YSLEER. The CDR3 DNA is TGCGCCAGACCGGGCAGGGATTACGAGCAGTACTTC. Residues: CARPGRDYEQYF.

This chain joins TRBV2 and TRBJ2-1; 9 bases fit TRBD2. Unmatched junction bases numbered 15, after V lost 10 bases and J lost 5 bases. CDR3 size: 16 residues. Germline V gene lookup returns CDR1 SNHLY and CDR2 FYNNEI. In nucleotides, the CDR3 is TGTGCCAACAGGAAAGTAGGCGGGAGGGTGAACAATGAGCAGTTCTTC. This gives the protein CANRKVGGRVNNEQFF.

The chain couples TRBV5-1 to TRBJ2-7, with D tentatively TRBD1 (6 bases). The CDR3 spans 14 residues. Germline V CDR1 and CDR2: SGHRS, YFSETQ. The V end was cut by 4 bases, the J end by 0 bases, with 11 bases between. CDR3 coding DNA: TGCGCCAGCAGCGAAGACAGGAGCTCCTACGAGCAGTACTTC. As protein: CASSEDRSSYEQYF. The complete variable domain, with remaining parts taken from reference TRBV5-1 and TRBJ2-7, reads KAGVTQTPRYLIKTRGQQVTLSCSPISGHRSVSWYQQTPGQGLQFLFEYFSETQRNKGNFPGRFSGRQFSNSRSEMNVSTLELGDSALYLCASSEDRSSYEQYFGPGTRLTVT.

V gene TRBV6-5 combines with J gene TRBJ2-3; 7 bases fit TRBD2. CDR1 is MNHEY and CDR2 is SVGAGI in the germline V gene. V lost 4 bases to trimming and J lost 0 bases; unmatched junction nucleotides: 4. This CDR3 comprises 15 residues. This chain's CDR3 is CASSLGTISTDTQYF. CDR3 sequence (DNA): TGTGCCAGCAGTTTGGGGACTATTAGCACAGATACGCAGTATTTT.

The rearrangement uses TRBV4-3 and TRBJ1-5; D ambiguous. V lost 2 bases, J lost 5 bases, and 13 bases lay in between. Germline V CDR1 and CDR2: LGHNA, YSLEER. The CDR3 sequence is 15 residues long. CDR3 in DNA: TGCGCCAGCAGCCAAATAGTAGGGAGGGATCAGCCCCAGCATTTT. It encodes CASSQIVGRDQPQHF.

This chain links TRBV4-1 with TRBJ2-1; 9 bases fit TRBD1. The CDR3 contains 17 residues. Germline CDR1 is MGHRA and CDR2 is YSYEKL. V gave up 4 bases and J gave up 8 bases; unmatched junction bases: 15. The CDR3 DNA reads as TGCGCCAGCAGCCGATATTTCCCGGGACAGGGATTTGATGAGCAGTTCTTC. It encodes CASSRYFPGQGFDEQFF.

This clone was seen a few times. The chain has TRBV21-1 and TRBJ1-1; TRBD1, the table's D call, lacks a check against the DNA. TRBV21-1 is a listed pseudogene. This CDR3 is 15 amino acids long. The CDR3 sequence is CASSKGTRGDTEAFF. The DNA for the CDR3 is TGTGCCAGCAGCAAGGGAACCAGGGGGGACACTGAAGCTTTCTTT.

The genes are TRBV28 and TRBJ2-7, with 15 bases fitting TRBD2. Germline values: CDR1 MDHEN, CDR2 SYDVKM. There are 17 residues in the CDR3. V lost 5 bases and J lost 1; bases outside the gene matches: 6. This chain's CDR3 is CASSKGLAGGTSYEQYF. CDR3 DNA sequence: TGTGCCAGCAGTAAGGGACTAGCGGGGGGTACTTCCTACGAGCAGTACTTC.

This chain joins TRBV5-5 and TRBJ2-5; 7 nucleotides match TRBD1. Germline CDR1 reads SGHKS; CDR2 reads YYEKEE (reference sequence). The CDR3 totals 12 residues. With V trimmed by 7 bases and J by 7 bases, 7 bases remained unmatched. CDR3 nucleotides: TGTGCCAGCTCCGGGACAGATGTGACCCAGTACTTC. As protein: CASSGTDVTQYF.

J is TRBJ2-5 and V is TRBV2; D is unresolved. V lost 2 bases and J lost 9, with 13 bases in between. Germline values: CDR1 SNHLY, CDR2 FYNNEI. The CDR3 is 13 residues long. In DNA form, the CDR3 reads TGTGCCAGCAGTGAAACCCCAGAAGTGGCCCAGTACTTC. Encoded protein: CASSETPEVAQYF.

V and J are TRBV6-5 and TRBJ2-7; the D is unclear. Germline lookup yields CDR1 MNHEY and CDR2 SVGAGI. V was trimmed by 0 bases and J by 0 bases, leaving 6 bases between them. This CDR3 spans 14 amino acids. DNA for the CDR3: TGTGCCAGCAGTTACTCGACATTCTCCTACGAGCAGTACTTC. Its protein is CASSYSTFSYEQYF.

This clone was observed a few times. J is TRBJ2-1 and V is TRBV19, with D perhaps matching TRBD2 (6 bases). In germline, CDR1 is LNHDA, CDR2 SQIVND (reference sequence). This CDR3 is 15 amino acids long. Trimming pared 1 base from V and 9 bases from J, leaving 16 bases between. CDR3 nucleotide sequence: TGTGCCAGTAGTATAGGGCGGCGGGATTGGACTGAGCAGTTCTTC. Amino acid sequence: CASSIGRRDWTEQFF.

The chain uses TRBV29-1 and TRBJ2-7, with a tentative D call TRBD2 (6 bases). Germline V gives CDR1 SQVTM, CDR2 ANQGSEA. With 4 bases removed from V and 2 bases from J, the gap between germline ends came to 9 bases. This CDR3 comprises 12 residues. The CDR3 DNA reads TGCAGCGTTGGTGGAGGGACCTACGAGCAGTACTTC. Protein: CSVGGGTYEQYF.

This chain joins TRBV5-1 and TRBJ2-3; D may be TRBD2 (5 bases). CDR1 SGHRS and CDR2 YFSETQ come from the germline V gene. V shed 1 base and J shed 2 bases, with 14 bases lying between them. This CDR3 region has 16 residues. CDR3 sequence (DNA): TGCGCCAGCAGCTTGCAAGCGGAGGAAATCACAGATACGCAGTATTTT. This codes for CASSLQAEEITDTQYF. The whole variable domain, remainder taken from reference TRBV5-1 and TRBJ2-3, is KAGVTQTPRYLIKTRGQQVTLSCSPISGHRSVSWYQQTPGQGLQFLFEYFSETQRNKGNFPGRFSGRQFSNSRSEMNVSTLELGDSALYLCASSLQAEEITDTQYFGPGTRLTVL.

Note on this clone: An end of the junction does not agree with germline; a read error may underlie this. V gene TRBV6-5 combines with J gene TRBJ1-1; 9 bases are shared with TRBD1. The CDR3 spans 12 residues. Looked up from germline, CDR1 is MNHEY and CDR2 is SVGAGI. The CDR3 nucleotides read TGTGCCAGCAGTACAAGACAGGGGGGTTCGGTCTTT. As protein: CASSTRQGGSVF.

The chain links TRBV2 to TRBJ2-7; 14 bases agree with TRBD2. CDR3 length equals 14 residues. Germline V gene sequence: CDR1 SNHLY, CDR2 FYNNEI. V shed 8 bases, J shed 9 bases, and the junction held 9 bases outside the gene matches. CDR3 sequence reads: CASGSTSGRGLQYF. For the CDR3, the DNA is TGTGCCAGCGGGTCGACTAGCGGGAGGGGACTGCAGTACTTC.

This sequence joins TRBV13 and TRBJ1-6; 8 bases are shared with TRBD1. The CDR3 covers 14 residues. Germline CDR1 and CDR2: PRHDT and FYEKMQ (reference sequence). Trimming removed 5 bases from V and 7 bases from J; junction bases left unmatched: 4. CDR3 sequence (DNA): TGTGCCAGCAGCGCGGACAGGGCAAATTCACCCCTCCACTTT. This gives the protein CASSADRANSPLHF.

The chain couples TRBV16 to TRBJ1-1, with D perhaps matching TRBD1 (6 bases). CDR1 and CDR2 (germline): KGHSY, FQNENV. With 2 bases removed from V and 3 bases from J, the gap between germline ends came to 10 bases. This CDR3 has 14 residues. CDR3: CASSQEKGDTEAFF. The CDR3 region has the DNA TGTGCCAGCAGCCAAGAGAAGGGGGACACTGAAGCTTTCTTT.